Listed below are T cell receptor beta chains from one sample, sequenced in a study of blood T cell repertoires in COVID-19. Only in-frame clones appear in the TCRdb table, and some are missing; sequencing was by immunoSEQ multiplex PCR. Found here are roughly 200,000 clones, roughly 81% of them singletons; the top ten hold roughly 5.3%. The specimen was peripheral blood. Source of these receptors: a woman between 65 and 79 years old with active or convalescent COVID-19. Both conserved end residues are part of each CDR3. D genes are given only for firm matches. Only some rows state a clone size, as once, few, many or a class for expanded clones.

- | TRBJ2-7 | TRBV7-6 | TRBD1 | CASSLRGPSEEQYF | TGTGCCAGCAGCTTGAGGGGGCCCTCTGAAGAGCAGTACTTC
many | TRBJ1-6 | TRBV7-9 | - | CASSLGAVENSPLHF | TGTGCCAGCAGCTTGGGGGCCGTTGAGAATTCACCCCTCCACTTT
- | TRBJ2-1 | TRBV2 | TRBD2 | CASRFRSSGYYNEQFF | TGTGCCAGCAGATTTAGATCTAGCGGTTACTACAATGAGCAGTTCTTC
- | TRBJ1-6 | TRBV19 | - | CASSMVPTGTGNSPLHF | TGTGCCAGTAGTATGGTTCCCACAGGGACGGGGAATTCACCCCTCCACTTT
- | TRBJ1-5 | TRBV19 | - | CASSPRNRDGQPQHF | TGTGCCAGTAGCCCTCGAAACAGGGACGGTCAGCCCCAGCATTTT
- | TRBJ2-2 | TRBV19 | TRBD2 | CASSIGGGIATGELFF | TGTGCCAGTAGTATAGGGGGAGGGATTGCCACCGGGGAGCTGTTTTTT
- | TRBJ2-5 | TRBV7-9 | TRBD2 | CASSPGLAGGPNQGTQYF | TGTGCCAGCAGCCCGGGACTAGCGGGAGGCCCGAACCAAGGAACCCAGTACTTC
- | TRBJ2-1 | TRBV4-2 | - | CASSLRGGTALYNEQFF | TGTGCCAGCAGCCTCCGAGGGGGGACAGCCTTATACAATGAGCAGTTCTTC
- | TRBJ1-5 | TRBV2 | TRBD1 | CASKRTGFNNQPQHF | TGTGCCAGCAAAAGGACAGGGTTTAACAATCAGCCCCAGCATTTT
- | TRBJ1-2 | TRBV25-1 | TRBD1 | CASSEYGRQGGGYTF | TGTGCCAGCAGTGAATACGGGCGACAGGGCGGTGGCTACACCTTC
once | TRBJ1-1 | TRBV19 | TRBD1 | CASSLRTGTAHGGAFF | TGTGCCAGTAGCCTAAGGACCGGGACAGCCCACGGGGGAGCTTTCTTT
- | TRBJ1-1 | TRBV19 | - | CASSTTGNTEAFF | TGTGCCAGTAGTACGACAGGGAACACTGAAGCTTTCTTT
- | TRBJ2-3 | TRBV18 | TRBD2 | CASSPPTTIAGEESDTQYF | TGTGCCAGCTCACCACCCACCACGATAGCGGGAGAGGAGTCAGATACGCAGTATTTT
- | TRBJ2-2 | TRBV9 | TRBD1 | CASSIGAGGLTGELFF | TGTGCCAGCAGCATCGGGGCAGGGGGCTTGACCGGGGAGCTGTTTTTT
few | TRBJ2-1 | TRBV15 | - | CATSIRGFEQFF | TGTGCCACCAGCATAAGGGGGTTTGAGCAGTTCTTC
- | TRBJ2-3 | TRBV19 | TRBD2 | CASSIPGGGTDTQYF | TGTGCCAGTAGTATCCCGGGAGGAGGAACAGATACGCAGTATTTT
- | TRBJ2-1 | TRBV2 | - | CASVREWRATGEQFF | TGTGCCAGCGTCAGGGAATGGAGGGCCACAGGAGAGCAGTTCTTC
- | TRBJ2-5 | TRBV5-1 | TRBD1 | CASNLLGGQGETQYF | TGCGCCAGCAACCTACTTGGCGGACAGGGAGAGACCCAGTACTTC
- | TRBJ2-7 | TRBV7-3 | - | CASSSQGGAYEQYF | TGTGCCAGCAGCTCACAGGGAGGGGCCTACGAGCAGTACTTC
- | TRBJ1-5 | TRBV18 | TRBD1 | CASSPETGVNQPQHF | TGTGCCAGCTCACCGGAGACAGGGGTCAATCAGCCCCAGCATTTT
- | TRBJ2-3 | TRBV25-1 | - | CASSDSGITDTQYF | TGTGCCAGCAGTGATTCGGGGATCACAGATACGCAGTATTTT
few | TRBJ2-7 | TRBV7-9 | TRBD1 | CASSLGQGRQYF | TGTGCCAGCAGCTTAGGACAGGGGCGGCAGTACTTC